This T cell receptor (beta chain) was recovered during a study of T cell responses to AZD1222 COVID-19 vaccine. Whole-study results and caveats: Only a handful of AZD1222 recipients were seropositive at baseline.

Clones were sequenced by immunoSEQ multiplex PCR, and TCRdb holds only the in-frame ones, with some missing. Found here are 90,000 to 120,000 clones, roughly nine tenths of them singletons; the top ten hold 4.5% to 5.5%. Germline V lookup: CDR1 MNHEY, CDR2 SVGAGI. Deletions cut 5 bases from V and 1 base from J, with 14 bases between. CDR3 length: 15 residues. Both about-4-week and about-12-week second-dose recipients were combined. In the case of this clone: What it binds is not known.

The TCR sequence derives from an adult who received the AZD1222 COVID-19 vaccine. V is TRBV6-5 and J is TRBJ1-1, with no clear D. The sequencing here drew on peripheral blood, taken 28 days after the second AZD1222 dose. The CDR3 region is CASSRLRGRNTEAFF. CDR3 coding DNA: TGTGCCAGCAGTCGACTGCGGGGTCGGAACACTGAAGCTTTCTTT.